This TCR beta chain was sequenced during a study of immune characterization of retroperitoneal liposarcoma. TCRdb used MiXCR to reprocess the PCR reads, holding one entry per CDR3 protein. Among 6,500 to 7,000 distinct CDR3 sequences listed, over 25% were seen once. This clonotype originated in a male donor with retroperitoneal liposarcoma. Sequencing was performed on blood.

This CDR3 is CATRTSGGAEQFF. CDR3 in DNA: TGTGCCACCAGGACTAGCGGGGGTGCTGAGCAGTTCTTC. The chain has TRBV27 and TRBJ2-1; 13 nucleotides align to TRBD2. This CDR3 is built from 13 residues. The trim removed 10 bases at V and 9 bases at J, leaving 6 bases unmatched. Germline V gene lookup returns CDR1 MNHEY and CDR2 SMNVEV (reference sequence).